These T cell receptor beta chains were read from a single sample in a study of blood T cell repertoires in COVID-19. Sequenced by immunoSEQ multiplex PCR; TCRdb stores in-frame clones only, minus some. The sample consists of more than 200,000 clones, 75% to 90% of them appearing once. Sequenced input: peripheral blood. The receptor set was obtained from a man aged 25 to 40 with COVID-19, enrolled during active disease. Each CDR3 is given with its conserved first and last residue.

CDR3 | J | V
CASSSPYGYTF | TRBJ1-2 | TRBV28
CASGDPNRLAGTALYF | TRBJ2-7 | TRBV2
CASAPGSGGYTF | TRBJ1-2 | TRBV27
CASSLGASGYHNEQFF | TRBJ2-1 | TRBV5-6
CAWDLGQFSNQPQHF | TRBJ1-5 | TRBV30
CASSHPRDTQYF | TRBJ2-3 | TRBV18
CASSVGTAREQYF | TRBJ2-7 | TRBV9
CSVEDGTSGSDEQFF | TRBJ2-1 | TRBV29-1
CASSSAPGQGGSPLHF | TRBJ1-6 | TRBV7-2
CASSLGMDRGADTQYF | TRBJ2-3 | TRBV11-3
CASSIGPARTGNNQPQHF | TRBJ1-5 | TRBV19
CASSPPGTGNEQYF | TRBJ2-7 | TRBV18
CSVGGGVDTEAFF | TRBJ1-1 | TRBV29-1
CASRRDRDTEAFF | TRBJ1-1 | TRBV6-5
CAAERGGSRGGGTEAFF | TRBJ1-1 | TRBV28
CATSDTGTGVRGSTQYF | TRBJ2-3 | TRBV24-1
CASSLGDRDNQPQHF | TRBJ1-5 | TRBV28
CASSSRQARYNEQFF | TRBJ2-1 | TRBV7-2
CASSYSTGPNTEAFF | TRBJ1-1 | TRBV6-5
CASSVALLLHNEQFF | TRBJ2-1 | TRBV9
CASSVEQGGETQYF | TRBJ2-5 | TRBV2
CASSTRHQGPEQFF | TRBJ2-1 | TRBV11-2
CASSPTVYHEQYF | TRBJ2-7 | TRBV28
CASRPTGRSNYGYTF | TRBJ1-2 | TRBV27
CASSLLDSMSNYGYTF | TRBJ1-2 | TRBV6-5
CAISRDRRVTEAFF | TRBJ1-1 | TRBV10-3
CASSEGTALNTEAFF | TRBJ1-1 | TRBV10-1